This T cell receptor beta chain derives from a study of brain T cells in children with intractable seizures. Measured with immunoSEQ multiplex PCR; TCRdb has only the in-frame clones, and not every one. The data hold 20,000 to 25,000 clones, with 94% observed a single time. Comment on this clone: Antigen unknown.

Points from the study as a whole: HCMV serostatus was not known, and viral specificity came from CDR3 similarity only. Pre- and post-surgery blood differed in depth, so pre-surgery absences may be undersampling.

This CDR3 contains 18 residues. J lost 2 bases, V lost 0 bases, and 8 bases had no gene match. Germline V gene sequence: CDR1 LNHDA, CDR2 SQIVND (reference sequence). Surgery cases with the highest brain T cell transcript signatures were chosen for sequencing. Before surgery, patients took at least one anti-epileptic drug. This chain joins TRBV19 and TRBJ1-5; 9 nucleotides line up with TRBD1. The sequence was obtained from a boy younger than 18 with focal cortical dysplasia and intractable seizures. Sequenced material: peripheral blood, taken at surgery. CDR3 protein: CASSIDLRRTGGNQPQHF. In DNA, the CDR3 is TGTGCCAGTAGTATAGATCTCAGACGGACAGGGGGCAATCAGCCCCAGCATTTT.